Shown below are 3 T cell receptor beta chains from a single sample sequenced in a study of CD8+ T cells in alopecia areata. The treatment here: oral pan-JAK inhibitor, 5-10 mg twice daily. cDNA reverse transcribed from extracted RNA served as the sequencing template. Clones were read by immunoSEQ multiplex PCR, and TCRdb kept only the in-frame ones, dropping some. This sample has 180,000 or so clones, with around 51% found just once. The specimen was CD8+ T cells sorted from blood, collected around week 52, from a patient treated with tofacitinib. The receptor set was obtained from a human donor with alopecia areata.

This rearrangement joins TRBV5-6 to TRBJ1-5; TRBD1 might be the D (6 bases). Germline V gene sequence: CDR1 SGHDT, CDR2 YYEEEE. This CDR3 contains 14 residues. The V end lost 0 bases, the J end lost 6 bases, and 10 bases lay between the germline ends. CDR3 sequence (DNA): TGTGCCAGCAGCTTGGAGGGGGGCACTCAGCCCCAGCATTTT. The encoded protein is CASSLEGGTQPQHF.

The chain is built from TRBV2 and TRBJ2-2, with unresolved D. Germline V gene data show CDR1 as SNHLY and CDR2 as FYNNEI. V was clipped by 8 bases and J by 2 bases, with 9 bases between them. CDR3 length: 13 residues. The CDR3 region has the DNA TGTGCCAGCGGGGTGACAAACACCGGGGAGCTGTTTTTT. Protein product: CASGVTNTGELFF.

The V call is TRBV7-3, the J call TRBJ2-1; possibly TRBD1 for D (6 bases). V lost 5 bases to trimming and J lost 1 base, with 15 bases between them. This CDR3 has 16 amino acids. Germline assignment: CDR1 SGHTA and CDR2 FQGTGA. The CDR3 DNA reads TGTGCCAGCAGCCCGTACAGGGTGGGGTCCTACAATGAGCAGTTCTTC. Protein: CASSPYRVGSYNEQFF.